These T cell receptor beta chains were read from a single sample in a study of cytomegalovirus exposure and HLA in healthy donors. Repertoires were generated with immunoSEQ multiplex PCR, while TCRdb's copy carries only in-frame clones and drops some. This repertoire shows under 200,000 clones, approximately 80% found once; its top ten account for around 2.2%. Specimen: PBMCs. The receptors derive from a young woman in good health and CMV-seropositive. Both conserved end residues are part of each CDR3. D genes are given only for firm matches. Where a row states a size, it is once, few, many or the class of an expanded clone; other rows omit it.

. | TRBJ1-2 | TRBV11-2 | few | CASSLRDTYNYGYTF
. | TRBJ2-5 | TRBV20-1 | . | CSAKGAETQYF
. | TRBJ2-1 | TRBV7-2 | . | CASSLVGLPYNEQFF
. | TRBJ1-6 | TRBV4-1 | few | CASSQDPQINSPLHF
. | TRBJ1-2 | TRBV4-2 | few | CASSQESVQGHYGYTF
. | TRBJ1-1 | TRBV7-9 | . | CASSLTALNTEAFF
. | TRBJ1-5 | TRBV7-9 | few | CASSLMGSTGNQPQHF
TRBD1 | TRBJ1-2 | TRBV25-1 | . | CASSGTGVFYGYTF
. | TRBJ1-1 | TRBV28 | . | CASSLGAAEAFF
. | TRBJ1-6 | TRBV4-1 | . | CASSQTEYNSPLHF
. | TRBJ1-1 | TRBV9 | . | CASSGRHDTEAFF
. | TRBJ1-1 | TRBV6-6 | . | CASGRQMNTEAFF
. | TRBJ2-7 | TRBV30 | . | CAWSPGGSNEQYF
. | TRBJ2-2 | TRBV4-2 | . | CASSRDMTIGELFF
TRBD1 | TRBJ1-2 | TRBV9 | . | CASSATDRVGGYTF
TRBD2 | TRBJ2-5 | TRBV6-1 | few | CASSEAHGGSETQYF
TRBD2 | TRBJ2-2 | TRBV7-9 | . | CASSLKGLAANTGELFF
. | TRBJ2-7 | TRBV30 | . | CAWGLEMNYEQYF
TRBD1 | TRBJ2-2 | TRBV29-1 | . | CSGGQSTGELFF
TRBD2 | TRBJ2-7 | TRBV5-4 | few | CASSLDGLADYEQYF
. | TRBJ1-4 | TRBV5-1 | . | CASSLVTTNEKLFF
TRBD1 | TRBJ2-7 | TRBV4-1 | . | CASSQGQGMYF
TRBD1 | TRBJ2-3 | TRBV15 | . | CATRRGYGQAGRDTQYF
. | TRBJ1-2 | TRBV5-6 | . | CASSLARALGYTF
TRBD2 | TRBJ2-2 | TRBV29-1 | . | CSGTSENTGELFF
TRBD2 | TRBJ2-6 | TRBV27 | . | CASSLTAGGPGGANVLTF
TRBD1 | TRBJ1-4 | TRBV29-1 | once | CSVGRTGEDEKLFF
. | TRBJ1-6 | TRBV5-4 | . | CASSLAREGEPLHF
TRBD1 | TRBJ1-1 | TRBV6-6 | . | CASSYTGGIDTEAFF
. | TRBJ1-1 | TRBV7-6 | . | CASSLDRLGRNTEAFF
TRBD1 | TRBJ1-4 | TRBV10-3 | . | CAIRNLTGGALTNEKLFF
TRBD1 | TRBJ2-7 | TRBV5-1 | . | CASSLGGQGNEQYF
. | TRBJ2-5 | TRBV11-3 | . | CASSFQGGPQETQYF
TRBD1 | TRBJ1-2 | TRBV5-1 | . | CASRSEDRGNYGYTF